This passage covers 15 T cell receptor beta chains from one sample sequenced in a study of regulatory T cells in long-lasting Graves disease. iRepertoire HTBI primers and Arm-PCR of CDR3 regions built TCR beta libraries. MiXCR was run by TCRdb on the multiplex PCR reads, yielding one entry per CDR3 protein. The data contain 400,000 to 500,000 distinct CDR3 sequences, over 15% of them singletons. Regarding time point: newly diagnosed GD, antithyroid drugs for less than 3 months. Scientists built the TCR library using RNA that was extracted from PBMCs. These same records also appear under a second study, on T cells in Graves' hyperthyroidism and ophthalmopathy.

The sequenced sample was peripheral blood mononuclear cells (PBMCs), obtained at new diagnosis, from a patient treated with antithyroid drugs. The receptor source for this set is a woman aged 18-30 years with Graves disease.

This clonotype has more than one count but fewer than ten. The chain couples TRBV28 to TRBJ2-3, with unresolved D. The V gene lost 4 bases and the J gene lost 1 base, with 12 bases spanning the gap. Germline CDR1 is MDHEN and CDR2 is SYDVKM. The CDR3 sequence is 15 residues long. CDR3 bases: TGTGCCAGCAGTTCCAGAGAGCAGGGCACAGATACGCAGTATTTT. Protein sequence: CASSSREQGTDTQYF.

This clonotype was picked up many times. The genes are TRBV4-1 and TRBJ2-7; D is perhaps TRBD1 (5 bases). With 0 bases removed from V and 0 bases from J, the gap between germline ends came to 12 bases. Germline V lookup: CDR1 MGHRA, CDR2 YSYEKL. There are 16 residues in the CDR3. The CDR3 is CASSQEGRPSSYEQYF. The DNA of the CDR3 is TGCGCCAGCAGCCAAGAGGGGCGACCGAGCTCCTACGAGCAGTACTTC.

This clonotype has a count of ten or more. The chain carries TRBV28 and TRBJ2-7, with 10 positions matching TRBD2. The CDR3 has 15 residues. Trimming cost V 7 bases and J 4 bases; bases outside gene matches: 10. From germline, CDR1 is MDHEN and CDR2 SYDVKM. CDR3 nucleotide sequence: TGTGCCAGCACCCTGAGCGGGAGGGCTAGATACGAGCAGTACTTC. This sequence encodes CASTLSGRARYEQYF. Looking up the rest from reference TRBV28 and TRBJ2-7 gives the full variable domain: DVKVTQSSRYLVKRTGEKVFLECVQDMDHENMFWYRQDPGLGLRLIYFSYDVKMKEKGDIPEGYSVSREKKERFSLILESASTNQTSMYLCASTLSGRARYEQYFGPGTRLTVT.

This rearrangement joins TRBV13 to TRBJ2-4; D remains ambiguous. From germline, CDR1 is PRHDT and CDR2 FYEKMQ (reference sequence). Trimming took 3 bases from V and 0 from J, leaving 9 bases between them. This CDR3 is 15 amino acids long. This CDR3 reads CASSLAIGAKNIQYF. For the CDR3, the DNA is TGTGCCAGCAGCTTGGCGATAGGAGCCAAAAACATTCAGTACTTC.

This clonotype has a handful of counts. V and J are TRBV28 and TRBJ1-4; D remains ambiguous. Trimming stripped 5 bases from V and 7 bases from J, with 11 bases between. The CDR3 spans 13 residues. The germline gives CDR1 MDHEN, CDR2 SYDVKM. The CDR3 coding sequence is TGTGCCAGCAGTCCCCGACTGGGTGAAAAACTGTTTTTT. Translated, it gives CASSPRLGEKLFF.

This clonotype was seen repeatedly, ten times or more. This sequence joins TRBV28 and TRBJ2-5, with D perhaps matching TRBD1 or TRBD2 (5 bases each). Germline assignment: CDR1 MDHEN and CDR2 SYDVKM. This CDR3 has 16 residues. V was clipped by 6 bases and J by 2 bases, with 19 bases between them. CDR3 sequence: CASRSAGTPGQETQYF. CDR3 bases: TGTGCCAGCAGGTCGGCCGGGACCCCGGGGCAAGAGACCCAGTACTTC.

This clonotype was counted between two and nine times. This may stem from a read error, because a much larger clone lies one nucleotide away. This chain links TRBV7-2 with TRBJ2-7; the D is unclear. V lost 1 base to trimming and J lost 6 bases, with 13 bases between them. Germline V gives CDR1 SGHTA, CDR2 FQGNSA. The CDR3 is 14 amino acids. This CDR3 reads CASSLEGRGCEQYF. The CDR3 DNA sequence: TGTGCCAGCAGCTTAGAAGGGCGAGGCTGCGAGCAGTACTTC.

In the case of this clonotype: A much larger clone is a single base away; this may be a read error. The chain recombines TRBV6-1 with TRBJ1-4; possibly TRBD1 for D (6 bases). This CDR3 is 13 amino acids long. Per the germline V gene, CDR1 is MNHNS and CDR2 is SASEGT. The V and J ends lost 8 bases and 2 bases respectively, with 9 bases between them. The DNA for the CDR3 is TGTGCCAGCGAGGGGGTGACTAATGAAAAACTGTTTTTT. It encodes CASEGVTNEKLFF.

This clonotype was counted between two and nine times. The V and J genes are TRBV5-4 and TRBJ2-1; 7 bases map to TRBD2. This CDR3 contains 17 residues. Germline assignment: CDR1 SGHNT and CDR2 YYREEE (reference sequence). V shed 4 bases, J shed 8 bases, and the junction held 18 bases outside the gene matches. CDR3 in amino acids: CASSSNLGRGYLYEQFF. DNA for the CDR3: TGTGCCAGCAGCAGCAACCTGGGGAGGGGCTATCTTTATGAGCAGTTCTTC. Complete variable domain (other parts from reference TRBV5-4 and TRBJ2-1): ETGVTQSPTHLIKTRGQQVTLRCSSQSGHNTVSWYQQALGQGPQFIFQYYREEENGRGNFPPRFSGLQFPNYSSELNVNALELDDSALYLCASSSNLGRGYLYEQFFGPGTRLTVL.

This clonotype was seen repeatedly, ten times or more. The rearrangement uses TRBV29-1 and TRBJ2-3; TRBD1 matches 7 bases. Trimming took 4 bases from V and 4 from J; bases not matched to a gene: 8. Germline V CDR1 and CDR2: SQVTM, ANQGSEA. The CDR3 totals 14 residues. The CDR3 is CSVGPGGTADTQYF. In DNA, the CDR3 is TGCAGCGTTGGGCCGGGTGGGACAGCAGATACGCAGTATTTT.

This clonotype was counted a few times. The chain employs TRBV7-9 and TRBJ2-2, with TRBD2 matching 7 bases. The CDR3 contains 17 residues. Trimming took 0 bases from V and 2 from J; bases not matched to a gene: 6. The V gene's germline CDR1 is SEHNR and CDR2 FQNEAQ (reference sequence). The CDR3 spells CASSLALAGVNTGELFF. In nucleotides, the CDR3 is TGTGCCAGCAGCTTAGCGCTGGCGGGAGTTAACACCGGGGAGCTGTTTTTT.

This clonotype was counted ten times or more. The chain is built from TRBV28 and TRBJ1-4; the match to TRBD1 covers 7 bases. The germline CDR1 and CDR2 sequences are MDHEN and SYDVKM. CDR3 length: 13 amino acids. The V gene end was trimmed by 6 bases and the J gene end by 8 bases; junction bases not matched to a gene: 6. The chain's CDR3 is CASRDREREKLFF. The CDR3 DNA sequence: TGTGCCAGCAGAGACAGGGAACGGGAAAAACTGTTTTTT. The variable domain in full, with the rest retrieved from reference TRBV28 and TRBJ1-4, is DVKVTQSSRYLVKRTGEKVFLECVQDMDHENMFWYRQDPGLGLRLIYFSYDVKMKEKGDIPEGYSVSREKKERFSLILESASTNQTSMYLCASRDREREKLFFGSGTQLSVL.

This clonotype was counted ten times or more. The rearrangement uses TRBV20-1 and TRBJ1-1; D gene uncertain. The CDR3 has 14 amino acids. With 3 bases removed from V and 3 bases from J, the gap between germline ends came to 14 bases. CDR1 DFQATT and CDR2 SNEGSKA come from the germline V gene (reference sequence). The DNA of the CDR3 is TGCAGTGCTAGCGATTTGAGAGGTTACACTGAAGCTTTCTTT. This sequence encodes CSASDLRGYTEAFF.

This clonotype has a single count. The J gene is TRBJ2-6, the V gene TRBV7-3; 8 positions agree with TRBD1. V shed 5 bases and J 2 bases; nucleotides not matched to a gene: 2. The germline V gene has CDR1 SGHTA and CDR2 FQGTGA. The CDR3 loop spans 15 amino acids. The CDR3 DNA sequence: TGTGCCAGCAGCCCAGGGGGCCCTGGGGCCAACGTCCTGACTTTC. Its protein product is CASSPGGPGANVLTF.

This clonotype appeared many times. The chain uses TRBV2 and TRBJ1-4, with TRBD1 matching 8 bases. The J segment lost 8 bases and the V segment lost 6 bases, leaving 5 bases of the junction unmatched. CDR3 length: 13 amino acids. Germline CDR1 reads SNHLY; CDR2 reads FYNNEI. The DNA of the CDR3 is TGTGCCAGCAGCGGACAGGGTTGGGAAAAACTGTTTTTT. This encodes CASSGQGWEKLFF.